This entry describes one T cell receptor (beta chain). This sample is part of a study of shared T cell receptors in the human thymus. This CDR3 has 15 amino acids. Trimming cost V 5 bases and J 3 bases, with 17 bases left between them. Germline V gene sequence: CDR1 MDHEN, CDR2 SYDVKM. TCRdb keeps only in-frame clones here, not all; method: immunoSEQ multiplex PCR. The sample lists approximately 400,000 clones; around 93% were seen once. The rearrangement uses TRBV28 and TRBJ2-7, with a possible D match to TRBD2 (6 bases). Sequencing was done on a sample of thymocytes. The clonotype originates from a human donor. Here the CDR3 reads CASSPPGDGVYEQYF. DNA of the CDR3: TGTGCCAGCAGTCCGCCGGGGGACGGAGTCTACGAGCAGTACTTC.